This paragraph reports one T cell receptor beta chain. As handled by the study authors: Amplification with reference gene primers provided the estimates of nucleated cell counts. Only in-frame clones appear in the TCRdb table, and some are missing; sequencing was by immunoSEQ multiplex PCR. Clone size and the V and J calls come from that table; the DNA yielded D and trimming. The data contain 150,000 to 160,000 clones, around 79% of them singletons. Looked up from germline, CDR1 is MGHDK and CDR2 is SYGVNS. With 3 bases removed from V and 5 bases from J, the gap between germline ends came to 16 bases. The CDR3 is 15 amino acids. The sample belongs to a study of blood T cell repertoires in COVID-19. Overall study: The United States, Italy and Spain supplied acute and convalescent COVID-19 samples. PBMCs, B-cell-depleted T cells, or T cells were the source of the cDNA or gDNA that made up the material.

Sample: peripheral blood. This chain connects TRBV25-1 to TRBJ2-5; D might be TRBD2 (5 bases). The receptor was isolated from a man older than 75 with acute or convalescent COVID-19. The CDR3 loop reads CASSEGLAFFETQYF. The CDR3 DNA sequence: TGTGCCAGCAGTGAGGGCCTAGCATTCTTCGAGACCCAGTACTTC.